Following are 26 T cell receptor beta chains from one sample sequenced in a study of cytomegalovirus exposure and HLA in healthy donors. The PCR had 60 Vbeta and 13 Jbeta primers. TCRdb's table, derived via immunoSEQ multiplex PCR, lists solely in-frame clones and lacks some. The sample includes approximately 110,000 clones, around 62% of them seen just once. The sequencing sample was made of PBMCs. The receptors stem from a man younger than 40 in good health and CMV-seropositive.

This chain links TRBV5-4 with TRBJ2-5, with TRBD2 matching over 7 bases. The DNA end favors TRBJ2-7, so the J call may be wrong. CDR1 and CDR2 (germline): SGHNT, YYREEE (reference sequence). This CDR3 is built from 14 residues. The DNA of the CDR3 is TGTGCCAGCAGCTTGGATCGGGGGGCCTACGAGCAGTACTTC. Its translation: CASSLDRGAYEQYF.

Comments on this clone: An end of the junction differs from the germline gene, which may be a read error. The CDR3 bases are TGTTCCAGCAGCCCACTGGCTACTAGCCGCTCCTACAATGAGCAGTTCTTC. Translated, it gives CSSSPLATSRSYNEQFF. V usage is TRBV7-9 and J usage is TRBJ2-1, with D tentatively TRBD2 (6 bases). Germline CDR1 is SEHNR and CDR2 is FQNEAQ (reference sequence). This CDR3 has 17 amino acids.

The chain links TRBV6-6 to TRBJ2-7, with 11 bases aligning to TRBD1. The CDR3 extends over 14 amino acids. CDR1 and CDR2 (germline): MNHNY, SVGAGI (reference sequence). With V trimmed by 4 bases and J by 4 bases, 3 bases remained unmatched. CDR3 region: CASSSDRGLYEQYF. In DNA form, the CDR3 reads TGTGCCAGCAGTTCGGACAGGGGGCTTTACGAGCAGTACTTC.

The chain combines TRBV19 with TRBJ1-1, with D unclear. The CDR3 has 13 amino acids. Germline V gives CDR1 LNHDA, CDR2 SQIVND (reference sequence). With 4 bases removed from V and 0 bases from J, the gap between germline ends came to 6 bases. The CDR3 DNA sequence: TGTGCCAGTAGTAGAGGGTTGAACACTGAAGCTTTCTTT. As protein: CASSRGLNTEAFF.

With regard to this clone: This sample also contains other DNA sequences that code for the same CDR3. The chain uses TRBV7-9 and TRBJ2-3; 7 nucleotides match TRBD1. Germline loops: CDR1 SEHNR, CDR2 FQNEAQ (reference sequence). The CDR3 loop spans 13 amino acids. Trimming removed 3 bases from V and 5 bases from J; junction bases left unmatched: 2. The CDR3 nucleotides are TGTGCCAGCAGCTTGGCAGGGGGAGATACGCAGTATTTT. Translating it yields CASSLAGGDTQYF.

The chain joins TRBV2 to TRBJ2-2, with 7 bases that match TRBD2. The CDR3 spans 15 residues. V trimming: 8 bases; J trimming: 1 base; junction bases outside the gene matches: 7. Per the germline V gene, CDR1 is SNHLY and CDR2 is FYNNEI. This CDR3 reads CASLPGRENTGELFF. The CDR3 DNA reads TGTGCCAGCCTACCGGGGAGGGAGAACACCGGGGAGCTGTTTTTT.

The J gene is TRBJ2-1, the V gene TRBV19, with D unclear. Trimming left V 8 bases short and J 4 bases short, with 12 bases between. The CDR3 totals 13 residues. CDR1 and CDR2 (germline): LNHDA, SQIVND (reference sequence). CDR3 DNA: TGTGCCAGTGGTTGGCATCTTTACAATGAGCAGTTCTTC. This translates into CASGWHLYNEQFF. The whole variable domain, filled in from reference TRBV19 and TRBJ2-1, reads DGGITQSPKYLFRKEGQNVTLSCEQNLNHDAMYWYRQDPGQGLRLIYYSQIVNDFQKGDIAEGYSVSREKKESFPLTVTSAQKNPTAFYLCASGWHLYNEQFFGPGTRLTVL.

In DNA form, the CDR3 reads TGTGCCACCAGCAGAGAAGGACAGGCGCCTTCGGATGGCTACACCTTC. It yields the protein CATSREGQAPSDGYTF. The chain combines TRBV15 with TRBJ1-2; 7 nucleotides align to TRBD1. The J segment lost 6 bases and the V segment lost 0 bases, leaving 10 bases of the junction unmatched. This CDR3 is built from 16 residues. CDR1 is LNHNV, CDR2 YYDKDF, per germline (reference sequence).

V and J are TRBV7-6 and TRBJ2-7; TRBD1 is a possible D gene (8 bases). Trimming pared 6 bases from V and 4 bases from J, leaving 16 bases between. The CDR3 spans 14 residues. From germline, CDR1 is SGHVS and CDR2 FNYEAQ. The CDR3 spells CASSPGGGGYEQYF. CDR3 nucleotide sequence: TGTGCCAGCAGTCCAGGGGGCGGGGGATACGAGCAGTACTTC.

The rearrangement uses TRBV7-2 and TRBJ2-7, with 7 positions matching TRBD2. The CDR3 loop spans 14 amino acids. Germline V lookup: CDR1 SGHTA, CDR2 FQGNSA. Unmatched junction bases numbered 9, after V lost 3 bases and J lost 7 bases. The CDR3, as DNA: TGTGCCAGCAGCTTCGGTCTAGCGGTCGAGGAGCAGTACTTC. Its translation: CASSFGLAVEEQYF.

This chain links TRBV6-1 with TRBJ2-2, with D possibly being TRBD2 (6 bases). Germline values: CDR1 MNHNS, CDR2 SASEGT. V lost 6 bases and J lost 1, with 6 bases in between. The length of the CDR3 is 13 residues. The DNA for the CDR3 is TGTGCCAGCAGGGGACTGAACACCGGGGAGCTGTTTTTT. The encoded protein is CASRGLNTGELFF.

The CDR3: CASSEFGTLNLRYEQYF. The CDR3 DNA sequence: TGTGCCAGCAGTGAATTCGGGACACTGAATCTCCGCTACGAGCAGTACTTC. The rearrangement links TRBV6-1 to TRBJ2-7, with D possibly being TRBD1 (6 bases). Germline CDR1 is MNHNS and CDR2 is SASEGT. The CDR3 extends over 17 amino acids. V dropped 2 bases and J dropped 3 bases, with 20 bases sitting between them.

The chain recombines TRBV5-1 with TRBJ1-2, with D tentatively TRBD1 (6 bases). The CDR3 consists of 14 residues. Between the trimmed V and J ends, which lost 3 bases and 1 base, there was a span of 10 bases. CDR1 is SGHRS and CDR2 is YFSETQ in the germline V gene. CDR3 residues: CASSYTDSNYGYTF. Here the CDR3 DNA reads TGCGCCAGCAGCTATACGGACAGTAACTATGGCTACACCTTC.

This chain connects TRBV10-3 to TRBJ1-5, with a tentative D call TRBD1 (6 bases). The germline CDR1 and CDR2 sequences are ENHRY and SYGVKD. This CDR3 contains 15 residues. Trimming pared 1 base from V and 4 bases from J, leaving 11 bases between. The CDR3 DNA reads TGTGCCATCAGTGAGTTAGCAGGGGTTAATCAGCCCCAGCATTTT. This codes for CAISELAGVNQPQHF.

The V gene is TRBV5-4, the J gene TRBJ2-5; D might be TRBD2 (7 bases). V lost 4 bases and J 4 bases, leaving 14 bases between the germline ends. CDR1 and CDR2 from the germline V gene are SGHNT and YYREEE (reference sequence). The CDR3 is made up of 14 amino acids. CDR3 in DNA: TGTGCCAGCAGCCCGGGGGGCCGCCGAGAGACCCAGTACTTC. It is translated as CASSPGGRRETQYF. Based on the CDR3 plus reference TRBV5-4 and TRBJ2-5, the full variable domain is ETGVTQSPTHLIKTRGQQVTLRCSSQSGHNTVSWYQQALGQGPQFIFQYYREEENGRGNFPPRFSGLQFPNYSSELNVNALELDDSALYLCASSPGGRRETQYFGPGTRLLVL.

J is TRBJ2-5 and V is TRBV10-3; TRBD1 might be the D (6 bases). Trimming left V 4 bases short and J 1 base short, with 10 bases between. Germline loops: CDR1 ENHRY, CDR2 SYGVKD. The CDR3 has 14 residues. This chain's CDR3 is CAISVQGAQETQYF. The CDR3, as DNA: TGTGCCATCAGTGTACAGGGAGCCCAAGAGACCCAGTACTTC.

The CDR3 region has the DNA TGTGCCAGTAGCTCCAGGGGAGAGACCTACAATGAGCAGTTCTTC. This sequence encodes CASSSRGETYNEQFF. The chain combines TRBV19 with TRBJ2-1, with D possibly matching TRBD1 (6 bases). This CDR3 is 15 amino acids long. Per the germline V gene, CDR1 is LNHDA and CDR2 is SQIVND (reference sequence). V lost 6 bases to trimming and J lost 2 bases, with 14 bases between them.

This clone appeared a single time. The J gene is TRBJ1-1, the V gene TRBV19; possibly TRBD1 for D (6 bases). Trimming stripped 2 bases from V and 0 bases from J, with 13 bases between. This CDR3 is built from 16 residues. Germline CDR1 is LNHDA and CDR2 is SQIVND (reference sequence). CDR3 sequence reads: CASSIFWGGLNTEAFF. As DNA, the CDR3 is TGTGCCAGTAGTATATTTTGGGGGGGGCTGAACACTGAAGCTTTCTTT. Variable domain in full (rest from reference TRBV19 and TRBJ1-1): DGGITQSPKYLFRKEGQNVTLSCEQNLNHDAMYWYRQDPGQGLRLIYYSQIVNDFQKGDIAEGYSVSREKKESFPLTVTSAQKNPTAFYLCASSIFWGGLNTEAFFGQGTRLTVV.

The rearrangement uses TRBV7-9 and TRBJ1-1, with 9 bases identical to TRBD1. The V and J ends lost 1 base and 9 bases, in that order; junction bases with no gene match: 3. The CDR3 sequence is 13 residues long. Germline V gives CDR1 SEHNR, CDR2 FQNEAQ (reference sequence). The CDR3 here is CASSLGTGVKAFF. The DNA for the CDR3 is TGTGCCAGCAGCTTAGGGACAGGGGTTAAAGCTTTCTTT.

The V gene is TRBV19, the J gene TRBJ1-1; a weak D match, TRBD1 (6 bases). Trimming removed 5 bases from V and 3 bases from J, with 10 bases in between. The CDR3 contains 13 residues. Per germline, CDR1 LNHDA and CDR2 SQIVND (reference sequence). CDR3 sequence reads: CASSEGQYTEAFF. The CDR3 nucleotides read TGTGCCAGTAGTGAAGGACAGTACACTGAAGCTTTCTTT.

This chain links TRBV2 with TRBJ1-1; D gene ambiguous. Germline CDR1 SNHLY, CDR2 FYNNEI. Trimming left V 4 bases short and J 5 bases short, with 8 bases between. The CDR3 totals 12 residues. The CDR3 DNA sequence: TGTGCCAGCAGTGTGAGGGAGACTGAAGCTTTCTTT. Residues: CASSVRETEAFF.

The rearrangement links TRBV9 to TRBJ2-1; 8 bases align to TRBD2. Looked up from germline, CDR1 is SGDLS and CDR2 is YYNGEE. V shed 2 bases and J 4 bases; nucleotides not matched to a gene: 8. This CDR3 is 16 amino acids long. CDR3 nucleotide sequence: TGTGCCAGCAGCGTCCCGGGGGGGGGTATATACAATGAGCAGTTCTTC. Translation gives CASSVPGGGIYNEQFF. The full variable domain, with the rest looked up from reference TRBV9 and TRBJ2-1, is DSGVTQTPKHLITATGQRVTLRCSPRSGDLSVYWYQQSLDQGLQFLIQYYNGEERAKGNILERFSAQQFPDLHSELNLSSLELGDSALYFCASSVPGGGIYNEQFFGPGTRLTVL.

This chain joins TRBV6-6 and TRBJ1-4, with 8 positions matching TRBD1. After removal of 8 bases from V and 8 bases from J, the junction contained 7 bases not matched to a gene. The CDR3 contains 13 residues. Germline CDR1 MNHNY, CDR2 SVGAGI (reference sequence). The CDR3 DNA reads TGTGCCAGCCTGACAGGGGATAGCGAAAAACTGTTTTTT. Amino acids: CASLTGDSEKLFF.

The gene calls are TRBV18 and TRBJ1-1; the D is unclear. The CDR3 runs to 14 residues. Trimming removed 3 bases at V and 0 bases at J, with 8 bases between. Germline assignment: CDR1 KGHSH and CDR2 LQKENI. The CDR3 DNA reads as TGTGCCAGCTCACCGGCAGACATGAACACTGAAGCTTTCTTT. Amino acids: CASSPADMNTEAFF.

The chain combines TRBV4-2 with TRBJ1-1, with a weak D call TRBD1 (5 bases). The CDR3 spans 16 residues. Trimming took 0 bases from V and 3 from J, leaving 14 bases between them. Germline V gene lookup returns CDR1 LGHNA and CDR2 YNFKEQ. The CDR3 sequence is CASSQDLPGEDTEAFF. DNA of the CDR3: TGTGCCAGCAGCCAAGATCTGCCGGGGGAGGACACTGAAGCTTTCTTT.

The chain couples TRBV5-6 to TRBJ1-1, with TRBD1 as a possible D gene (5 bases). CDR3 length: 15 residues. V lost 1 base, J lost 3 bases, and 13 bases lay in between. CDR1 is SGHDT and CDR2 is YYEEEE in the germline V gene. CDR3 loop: CASSLKGDGYTEAFF. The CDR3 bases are TGTGCCAGCAGCTTGAAAGGGGATGGGTACACTGAAGCTTTCTTT.